These 10 T cell receptor beta chains came from one sample sequenced in a study of beta chain features in type 1 diabetes. Every isolated RNA sample was fully reverse transcribed, so sequencing captured expressed TCRB transcripts. Profiling relied on immunoSEQ multiplex PCR, and the TCRdb table lists in-frame clones only, not all of them. This sample carries under 800,000 clones, about 14% of them seen once, and the ten largest clones take around 0.095%. The sequencing sample was made of naive CD4+ T cells from blood. These receptor sequences come from a man between 18 and 29 years old in good health.

The V and J genes are TRBV19 and TRBJ2-3; tentative D call: TRBD2 (7 bases). Germline CDR1 and CDR2: LNHDA and SQIVND (reference sequence). CDR3 size: 18 residues. V dropped 5 bases and J dropped 4 bases, with 25 bases sitting between them. This chain's CDR3 is CASSLSFRGSSGPDTQYF. DNA for the CDR3: TGTGCCAGTAGTCTCAGCTTCAGGGGTTCTAGCGGACCAGATACGCAGTATTTT.

The chain recombines TRBV4-3 with TRBJ2-2; the match to TRBD1 covers 9 bases. The CDR3 is 18 residues long. Germline V gene lookup returns CDR1 LGHNA and CDR2 YSLEER. Unmatched junction bases numbered 10, after V lost 1 base and J lost 4 bases. CDR3 region: CASSQGQGGQGVTGELFF. The CDR3 nucleotides read TGCGCCAGCAGCCAAGGGCAAGGGGGACAGGGTGTCACCGGGGAGCTGTTTTTT.

This clone showed up just a few times. The chain combines TRBV2 with TRBJ2-2; possibly TRBD2 for D (6 bases). V lost 7 bases and J 6 bases, leaving 12 bases between the germline ends. Germline CDR1 and CDR2: SNHLY and FYNNEI. The CDR3 is made up of 13 amino acids. The CDR3 DNA reads as TGTGCCAGCAAGGCTAGCGTTCCCGGGGAGCTGTTTTTT. Its protein product is CASKASVPGELFF.

The CDR3 sequence is CASSGEKSGNTIYF. CDR3 bases: TGTGCCAGCAGCGGAGAAAAGTCTGGAAACACCATATATTTT. The chain couples TRBV9 to TRBJ1-3; D remains unclear. The CDR3 totals 14 residues. V gave up 3 bases and J gave up 1 base, with 8 bases separating them. CDR1 SGDLS and CDR2 YYNGEE come from the germline V gene.

This sequence joins TRBV6-6 and TRBJ2-7; 11 bases fit TRBD2. With 6 bases clipped from V and 5 bases from J, the junction kept 9 bases outside the gene matches. From germline, CDR1 is MNHNY and CDR2 SVGAGI (reference sequence). CDR3 length: 15 amino acids. The CDR3 nucleotides are TGTGCCAGCAGCGGAGTACTAGCGGGGGCTAACGAGCAGTACTTC. As protein: CASSGVLAGANEQYF.

This sequence joins TRBV7-8 and TRBJ2-1; 8 bases are shared with TRBD2. The CDR3 sequence is 17 residues long. The junction had 13 bases not matched to a gene; V was cut back by 2 bases and J by 7 bases. Looked up from germline, CDR1 is SGHVS and CDR2 is FQNEAQ. CDR3 coding DNA: TGTGCCAGCAGCTTACATCTGGCGGGAGGCCGTAGGAATGAGCAGTTCTTC. This encodes CASSLHLAGGRRNEQFF.

This clone was detected only a few times. The chain employs TRBV5-1 and TRBJ1-6; tentatively, D is TRBD1 (5 bases). Trimming pared 6 bases from V and 0 bases from J, leaving 13 bases between. Germline values: CDR1 SGHRS, CDR2 YFSETQ. This CDR3 is 16 amino acids long. This CDR3 is CASNRDGNSYNSPLHF. The CDR3 DNA is TGCGCCAGCAATCGGGACGGAAACTCCTATAATTCACCCCTCCACTTT. Drawing the rest from reference TRBV5-1 and TRBJ1-6, the complete variable domain is KAGVTQTPRYLIKTRGQQVTLSCSPISGHRSVSWYQQTPGQGLQFLFEYFSETQRNKGNFPGRFSGRQFSNSRSEMNVSTLELGDSALYLCASNRDGNSYNSPLHFGNGTRLTVT.

This clone showed up just a few times. The chain carries TRBV7-9 and TRBJ2-4, with 14 bases matching TRBD2. Trimming at V came to 1 base and at J to 7 bases, leaving 6 bases not matched to a gene. Germline V gene sequence: CDR1 SEHNR, CDR2 FQNEAQ (reference sequence). The CDR3 covers 17 residues. The CDR3 sequence is CASSLGSGLAGENIQYF. The CDR3 region has the DNA TGTGCCAGCAGCTTAGGCTCGGGACTAGCGGGAGAGAACATTCAGTACTTC.

This clone has more than one count but fewer than ten. The chain couples TRBV7-2 to TRBJ2-7, with D possibly being TRBD1 (5 bases). Per the germline V gene, CDR1 is SGHTA and CDR2 is FQGNSA. The CDR3 runs to 13 residues. Trimming shortened V by 1 base and J by 4 bases, and 8 bases separated the two germline ends. The CDR3 spells CASSLVTAYEQYF. CDR3 bases: TGTGCCAGCAGCTTAGTGACAGCTTACGAGCAGTACTTC.

In this sample, this clone turned up a few times. This chain's CDR3 is CASSVRGDNEQYF. In nucleotides, the CDR3 is TGTGCCAGCAGTGTAAGGGGGGACAACGAGCAGTACTTC. V and J are TRBV2 and TRBJ2-7, with D tentatively TRBD1 or TRBD2 (6 bases each). The V gene lost 4 bases and the J gene lost 5 bases, with 12 bases spanning the gap. The CDR3 extends over 13 amino acids. Germline V gene sequence: CDR1 SNHLY, CDR2 FYNNEI.